The subject of this entry is one T cell receptor (beta chain). What it binds is unknown. The CDR3 consists of 17 residues. The germline V gene has CDR1 SGHTA and CDR2 FQGNSA. V was pared by 0 bases and J by 0 bases, with 6 bases of the junction left unmatched. The PCR had 60 Vbeta and 13 Jbeta primers. Clones were sequenced by immunoSEQ multiplex PCR, and TCRdb holds only the in-frame ones, with some missing. The sample has approximately 140,000 clones, approximately 82% seen once. The data originate from a study of cytomegalovirus exposure and HLA in healthy donors. Findings of the study overall: One cluster of highly shared sequence variants probably arose as a sequencing artifact. Rarity held for most TCR sequences, but there were some public TCRs that occurred in many donors.

This clonotype originated in a boy younger than 10 in good health and CMV-seronegative. The rearrangement uses TRBV7-2 and TRBJ1-1; 8 bases match TRBD1. Sequencing input: PBMCs. CDR3 region: CASSLAPGQGLNTEAFF. As DNA, the CDR3 is TGTGCCAGCAGCTTAGCCCCCGGACAGGGCCTGAACACTGAAGCTTTCTTT.